This TCR beta chain was profiled in a study of cytomegalovirus exposure and HLA in healthy donors. Study at large: T cells numbering around 180 million yielded some 100 million unique TCR beta sequences in an earlier analysis. About 85 million unique TCRs from HLA-typed donors were held in an early release of data. Study-wide results and caveats: Researchers reportedly found TCR beta sequences accurately predicted most subjects' HLA-A and HLA-B alleles. It was taken for granted in presence/absence analyses that sequencing depth across donors was roughly uniform.

Primers included in the PCR were 60 Vbeta and 13 Jbeta primers. Measured with immunoSEQ multiplex PCR; TCRdb has only the in-frame clones, and not every one. The data hold 180,000 or so clones, with about four fifths observed a single time. A remark on this clone: The antigen is unknown.

The sequence came from a female donor in good health and CMV-seronegative. Sequenced sample: PBMCs.

CDR3 sequence: CASSEPRQVNYGYTF. CDR3 nucleotide sequence: TGTGCCAGCAGTGAACCCCGACAGGTTAACTATGGCTACACCTTC. V and J are TRBV6-1 and TRBJ1-2; D might be TRBD1 (6 bases). The CDR3 has 15 amino acids. V lost 2 bases and J lost 1, with 11 bases in between. From germline, CDR1 is MNHNS and CDR2 SASEGT.